Shown below are 29 T cell receptor beta chains from a single sample sequenced in a study of T cells after yellow fever vaccination. TCRdb ran MiXCR on the 5' RACE reads and lists one entry per CDR3 protein. The sample lists hundreds of thousands of distinct CDR3 sequences; around 20% were seen once. Sequencing was performed on PBMCs, taken before the yellow fever booster vaccination. The receptors come from a young man who received the YFV17D yellow fever vaccine.

The CDR3 DNA is TGTGCCAGCAGTTTAATGCAGCGTGGCTACACCTTC. It translates to CASSLMQRGYTF. The rearrangement uses TRBV12-3 or TRBV12-4 and TRBJ1-2; D unclear. The CDR3 has 12 amino acids. Trimming left V 2 bases short and J 7 bases short, with 8 bases between.

The rearrangement uses TRBV15 and TRBJ2-5; 9 nucleotides agree with TRBD2. V was clipped by 0 bases and J by 2 bases; unmatched bases: 4. This CDR3 contains 16 residues. The germline V gene has CDR1 LNHNV and CDR2 YYDKDF (reference sequence). This CDR3 reads CATSRDASGEQETQYF. CDR3 coding DNA: TGTGCCACCAGCAGAGACGCTAGCGGGGAGCAAGAGACCCAGTACTTC.

This clonotype came up a few times. The rearrangement joins TRBV5-1 to TRBJ2-5; D gene unclear. The CDR3 extends over 13 amino acids. Germline V gene sequence: CDR1 SGHRS, CDR2 YFSETQ. The germline V and J ends were trimmed by 5 bases and 5 bases, with 13 bases remaining between them. The CDR3 DNA follows: TGCGCCAGCAGAAATACACCGAGGGAGACCCAGTACTTC. Encoded protein: CASRNTPRETQYF.

This clonotype occurred a few times. The chain joins TRBV4-3 to TRBJ2-3, with 9 bases identical to TRBD2. The length of the CDR3 is 15 residues. Trimming took 4 bases from V and 6 from J; bases not matched to a gene: 8. Per the germline V gene, CDR1 is LGHNA and CDR2 is YSLEER. The CDR3 is CASSPGLASLDTQYF. CDR3 DNA sequence: TGCGCCAGCAGCCCCGGACTAGCGTCTCTGGATACGCAGTATTTT.

This clonotype has a handful of counts. The V gene is TRBV4-1, the J gene TRBJ2-5; unclear D gene. Trimming took off 6 bases at V and 7 bases at J, with 18 bases between the two ends. The CDR3 contains 14 residues. The germline CDR1 and CDR2 sequences are MGHRA and YSYEKL. The CDR3: CASSQPLRSRTQYF. As DNA, the CDR3 is TGCGCCAGCAGTCAACCCCTCCGGAGTAGGACCCAGTACTTC.

This chain uses TRBV29-1 with TRBJ1-2, with D unclear. Germline-derived CDR1 and CDR2 are SQVTM and ANQGSEA. The CDR3 has 14 residues. V was shortened by 5 bases and J by 0 bases, with 13 bases between the two germline ends. CDR3 sequence (DNA): TGCAGCGTTTCGCTGGGCTCCGCTAACTATGGCTACACCTTC. Its protein product is CSVSLGSANYGYTF.

The chain recombines TRBV5-1 with TRBJ1-6; perhaps TRBD1 as D (5 bases). Per the germline V gene, CDR1 is SGHRS and CDR2 is YFSETQ. CDR3 length: 14 amino acids. Deletions cut 4 bases from V and 10 bases from J, with 15 bases between. The chain's CDR3 is CASSPGGGYSPLHF. The DNA of the CDR3 is TGCGCCAGCAGCCCAGGCGGGGGGTACTCACCCCTCCACTTT.

By share, this clonotype ranks as medium-sized. The chain joins TRBV20-1 to TRBJ2-5; TRBD2 aligns across 12 bases. The J segment lost 4 bases and the V segment lost 1 base, leaving 1 base of the junction unmatched. CDR3 length: 14 amino acids. Germline assignment: CDR1 DFQATT and CDR2 SNEGSKA (reference sequence). The CDR3 nucleotides are TGCAGTGCTAGAGGACTAGCGGGGGTAGAGACCCAGTACTTC. Its protein product is CSARGLAGVETQYF.

This chain joins TRBV11-2 and TRBJ2-5; 8 bases are shared with TRBD2. This CDR3 is 17 amino acids long. The V gene's germline CDR1 is SGHAT and CDR2 FQNNGV. The V segment lost 4 bases and the J segment 2 bases; nucleotides outside the gene matches: 12. The CDR3 protein is CASSSRTGREGQETQYF. In DNA form, the CDR3 reads TGTGCCAGCAGCTCCAGGACCGGGAGGGAAGGTCAAGAGACCCAGTACTTC.

This clonotype occurred a few times. V gene TRBV4-3 combines with J gene TRBJ2-7; D uncertain. Deletions cut 0 bases from V and 5 bases from J, with 14 bases between. Per germline, CDR1 LGHNA and CDR2 YSLEER. There are 15 residues in the CDR3. CDR3 in amino acids: CASSQDIRVYNEQYF. CDR3 nucleotides: TGCGCCAGCAGCCAAGATATTAGGGTTTACAACGAGCAGTACTTC.

The rearrangement uses TRBV5-1 and TRBJ1-5, with unresolved D. CDR3 length: 13 residues. V lost 8 bases, J lost 2 bases, and 11 bases lay in between. From germline, CDR1 is SGHRS and CDR2 YFSETQ. The CDR3 DNA reads TGCGCCAGAAGGACGGGCCGCAATCAGCCCCAGCATTTT. Translated: CARRTGRNQPQHF. Combining the CDR3 with reference TRBV5-1 and TRBJ1-5 gives the whole variable domain KAGVTQTPRYLIKTRGQQVTLSCSPISGHRSVSWYQQTPGQGLQFLFEYFSETQRNKGNFPGRFSGRQFSNSRSEMNVSTLELGDSALYLCARRTGRNQPQHFGDGTRLSIL.

This clonotype showed up just a few times. The chain uses TRBV12-3 or TRBV12-4 and TRBJ2-3; TRBD2 matches 10 bases. V was pared by 5 bases and J by 6 bases, with 8 bases of the junction left unmatched. The CDR3 totals 15 residues. The DNA for the CDR3 is TGTGCCAGCAGTACAAGCGGGGGGGCCCCCGATACGCAGTATTTT. It yields the protein CASSTSGGAPDTQYF.

V usage is TRBV6-5 and J usage is TRBJ2-6; possible D gene TRBD1, 6 bases. The CDR3 extends over 16 amino acids. From germline, CDR1 is MNHEY and CDR2 SVGAGI. V was trimmed by 5 bases and J by 2 bases, leaving 13 bases between them. The CDR3 bases are TGTGCCAGCAGTGGACGCGGACAGCCTGGGGCCAACGTCCTGACTTTC. Protein: CASSGRGQPGANVLTF.

The rearrangement uses TRBV4-3 and TRBJ1-6, with 7 bases identical to TRBD1. The CDR3 has 16 amino acids. Unmatched junction bases numbered 10, after V lost 4 bases and J lost 7 bases. Germline CDR1 LGHNA, CDR2 YSLEER. The CDR3 is CASSRAPGQVNSPLHF. As DNA, the CDR3 is TGCGCCAGCAGCCGCGCCCCTGGACAGGTCAATTCACCCCTCCACTTT.

This clonotype came up once. This chain connects TRBV11-2 to TRBJ2-2; the D gene is possibly TRBD2 (5 bases). The V end was cut by 1 base, the J end by 2 bases, with 11 bases between. Germline V gene lookup returns CDR1 SGHAT and CDR2 FQNNGV. This CDR3 region has 16 residues. The CDR3 coding sequence is TGTGCCAGCAGCTTAGTCCCCGGGGTTAACACCGGGGAGCTGTTTTTT. Its protein is CASSLVPGVNTGELFF.

A few counts support this clonotype. The chain carries TRBV5-1 and TRBJ1-2; TRBD1 agrees at 7 bases. The CDR3 length is 14 residues. The germline V gene has CDR1 SGHRS and CDR2 YFSETQ. V shed 3 bases, J shed 4 bases, and the junction held 6 bases outside the gene matches. CDR3 DNA: TGCGCCAGCAGCTACGACAGGGTAGTCTATGGCTACACCTTC. This gives the protein CASSYDRVVYGYTF.

This clonotype was observed a handful of times. V and J are TRBV6-4 and TRBJ1-2; D is perhaps TRBD1 (5 bases). The germline gives CDR1 MRHNA, CDR2 SNTAGT. V gave up 0 bases and J gave up 8 bases, with 10 bases separating them. The CDR3 spans 13 residues. Here the CDR3 DNA reads TGTGCCAGCAGTGACTCTTGGGACGGGGGCTACACCTTC. Protein: CASSDSWDGGYTF.

A few counts support this clonotype. The genes are TRBV19 and TRBJ1-2; 8 bases match TRBD1. The length of the CDR3 is 14 residues. The trim removed 5 bases at V and 5 bases at J, leaving 7 bases unmatched. From germline, CDR1 is LNHDA and CDR2 SQIVND (reference sequence). The CDR3 is CASSLRQGRYGYTF. CDR3 DNA: TGTGCCAGTAGTCTACGACAGGGGAGGTATGGCTACACCTTC.

This sequence joins TRBV6-5 and TRBJ2-5, with 8 bases fitting TRBD1. The germline V gene has CDR1 MNHEY and CDR2 SVGAGI. Germline trimming cut 4 bases from V and 5 bases from J; bases unmatched to any gene: 6. The CDR3 is 14 amino acids. The CDR3 loop is CASSLTTGAETQYF. CDR3 in DNA: TGTGCCAGCAGTTTGACGACAGGGGCTGAGACCCAGTACTTC.

The J gene is TRBJ2-3, the V gene TRBV7-9; 8 bases are a match to TRBD2. The CDR3 length is 16 residues. Per the germline V gene, CDR1 is SEHNR and CDR2 is FQNEAQ (reference sequence). With 4 bases clipped from V and 0 bases from J, the junction kept 6 bases outside the gene matches. CDR3 DNA sequence: TGTGCCAGCAGCTCCTCAGCGGGGGCAAGCACAGATACGCAGTATTTT. This codes for CASSSSAGASTDTQYF.

The table lists this clonotype with a few counts. CDR3 DNA sequence: TGTGCCTGGAGTGTACGGGGTGGTAGCAATCAGCCCCAGCATTTT. It is translated as CAWSVRGGSNQPQHF. J is TRBJ1-5 and V is TRBV30; D uncertain. CDR1 GTSNPN and CDR2 SVGIG come from the germline V gene (reference sequence). This CDR3 region has 15 residues. Trimming stripped 0 bases from V and 0 bases from J, with 9 bases between.

This clonotype was detected only a few times. This chain's CDR3 is CASSLERAQYF. In nucleotides, the CDR3 is TGTGCCAGCAGCTTAGAACGGGCACAGTATTTT. The chain is built from TRBV7-9 and TRBJ2-3; D ambiguous. Trimming pared 1 base from V and 12 bases from J, leaving 8 bases between. CDR3 length: 11 residues. The germline V gene encodes CDR1 SEHNR and CDR2 FQNEAQ (reference sequence).

This clonotype was seen a few times. The chain combines TRBV20-1 with TRBJ2-6; D may be TRBD1 (5 bases). CDR1 and CDR2 from the germline V gene are DFQATT and SNEGSKA (reference sequence). Trimming took off 3 bases at V and 4 bases at J, with 13 bases between the two ends. The CDR3 extends over 15 amino acids. CDR3 region: CSASPRVRGANVLTF. For the CDR3, the DNA is TGCAGTGCTAGTCCCAGGGTTCGAGGGGCCAACGTCCTGACTTTC.

The table lists this clonotype with a few counts. Here the CDR3 reads CASSAIPGQGAHEQYF. The CDR3 coding sequence is TGTGCCAGCAGCGCCATACCGGGACAGGGGGCCCACGAGCAGTACTTC. The J gene is TRBJ2-7, the V gene TRBV7-9; TRBD1 matches 12 bases. This CDR3 has 16 amino acids. Germline CDR1 SEHNR, CDR2 FQNEAQ (reference sequence). V lost 5 bases and J lost 5; bases outside the gene matches: 10.

This clonotype occurred a few times. J is TRBJ1-4 and V is TRBV29-1; 8 positions agree with TRBD1. The germline V gene has CDR1 SQVTM and CDR2 ANQGSEA. The CDR3 is 14 residues long. V gave up 7 bases and J gave up 8 bases; unmatched junction bases: 12. The CDR3 DNA reads as TGCAGCGCCGGACAGGGAGGAGTTGGGGAAAAACTGTTTTTT. Its protein product is CSAGQGGVGEKLFF. Combining the CDR3 with reference TRBV29-1 and TRBJ1-4 gives the whole variable domain SAVISQKPSRDICQRGTSLTIQCQVDSQVTMMFWYRQQPGQSLTLIATANQGSEATYESGFVIDKFPISRPNLTFSTLTVSNMSPEDSSIYLCSAGQGGVGEKLFFGSGTQLSVL.

This clonotype was seen at least ten times. The V and J genes are TRBV5-1 and TRBJ2-5, with D possibly being TRBD1 (5 bases). V was pared by 5 bases and J by 3 bases, with 5 bases between. The CDR3 is made up of 11 amino acids. Germline V gives CDR1 SGHRS, CDR2 YFSETQ. The CDR3 protein is CASRGEETQYF. The CDR3 DNA is TGCGCCAGCAGAGGGGAAGAGACCCAGTACTTC.

The rearrangement links TRBV24-1 to TRBJ2-7, with TRBD1 identical over 7 bases. Germline V gives CDR1 KGHDR, CDR2 SFDVKD. This CDR3 is 13 amino acids long. V shed 12 bases and J 2 bases; nucleotides not matched to a gene: 9. Here the CDR3 reads CAHKGTVPYEQYF. Here the CDR3 DNA reads TGTGCCCACAAAGGGACAGTCCCCTACGAGCAGTACTTC.

This clonotype was observed a handful of times. The chain carries TRBV4-1 and TRBJ2-7; D may match TRBD1 or TRBD2 (5 bases each). Germline V gives CDR1 MGHRA, CDR2 YSYEKL. The V gene lost 0 bases and the J gene lost 6 bases, with 15 bases spanning the gap. The CDR3 runs to 15 residues. This chain's CDR3 is CASSQDEGTYPEQYF. CDR3 bases: TGCGCCAGCAGCCAAGATGAAGGGACGTACCCCGAGCAGTACTTC.

This rearrangement joins TRBV6-6 to TRBJ1-5; D uncertain. This CDR3 contains 15 residues. Per germline, CDR1 MNHNY and CDR2 SVGAGI (reference sequence). V was cut by 0 bases and J by 10 bases, with 16 bases left in between. CDR3 sequence reads: CASSYSGGRWGPQHF. In DNA form, the CDR3 reads TGTGCCAGCAGTTACTCAGGCGGGAGATGGGGACCCCAGCATTTT.